Following are 23 T cell receptor beta chains from one sample sequenced in a study of tumor and adjacent non-tumor tissue in lung cancer. No cell sorting was done before RNA was extracted from the tissue. A modified ARM-PCR protocol with three rounds of nested PCR amplified TCRbeta. MiXCR, run by TCRdb on the multiplex PCR reads, gives a single entry per CDR3 protein. The table lists over 110,000 distinct CDR3 sequences, around 61% of them singletons, with about 20% in the top ten. Material for sequencing was lung tumor tissue. Receptors were obtained from a man in his sixties with small cell lung cancer.

V gene TRBV21-1 combines with J gene TRBJ2-1; TRBD1, the D gene given by the table, was not confirmed from the DNA. TRBV21-1 represents a pseudogene. CDR3 length equals 15 residues. The CDR3 spells CASSNQGRGRNEQFF. The DNA of the CDR3 is TGTGCCAGCAGCAATCAAGGCAGGGGGCGAAATGAGCAGTTCTTC.

This clonotype was detected ten times or more. V gene TRBV4-2 combines with J gene TRBJ2-1; perhaps TRBD2 as D (6 bases). Germline-derived CDR1 and CDR2 are LGHNA and YNFKEQ. The length of the CDR3 is 16 residues. V lost 0 bases and J lost 1, with 10 bases in between. The CDR3 DNA reads TGTGCCAGCAGCCAAGAGGGGCGGGGATCCTACAATGAGCAGTTCTTC. The encoded protein is CASSQEGRGSYNEQFF.

The rearrangement links TRBV6-6 to TRBJ2-7; D unclear. The CDR3 is 15 residues long. Germline V gene lookup returns CDR1 MNHNY and CDR2 SVGAGI (reference sequence). DNA of the CDR3: TGTGCCAGCAGTTACATGCCCTGCATATACTACGAGCAGTGCGTC. Translated, it gives CASSYMPCIYYEQCV.

V gene TRBV30 combines with J gene TRBJ2-1; D uncertain. Per the germline V gene, CDR1 is GTSNPN and CDR2 is SVGIG (reference sequence). V lost 4 bases and J 3 bases, leaving 4 bases between the germline ends. The CDR3 length is 11 residues. CDR3 sequence reads: CAWTLYNEQFF. DNA of the CDR3: TGTGCCTGGACCCTCTACAATGAGCAGTTCTTC. The variable domain in full, with the rest retrieved from reference TRBV30 and TRBJ2-1, is SQTIHQWPATLVQPVGSPLSLECTVEGTSNPNLYWYRQAAGRGLQLLFYSVGIGQISSEVPQNLSASRPQDRQFILSSKKLLLSDSGFYLCAWTLYNEQFFGPGTRLTVL.

Worth noting for this clonotype: A junction end diverges from the germline sequence, so it may reflect a read error. This chain joins TRBV29-1 and TRBJ1-2; 11 nucleotides agree with TRBD1. The CDR3 runs 13 residues. Germline V gene lookup returns CDR1 SQVTM and CDR2 ANQGSEA. The CDR3 bases are TGCACCGTTGATGAGGGACAGGGGGATTGCTACACCTTC. It codes for CTVDEGQGDCYTF.

This chain joins TRBV20-1 and TRBJ1-5; D gene ambiguous. Germline V CDR1 and CDR2: DFQATT, SNEGSKA (reference sequence). The CDR3 consists of 13 residues. The V end was cut by 6 bases, the J end by 0 bases, with 9 bases between. The CDR3 DNA follows: TGCAGTGCCATCAGTACTAGCAATCAGCCCCAGCATTTT. Its translation is CSAISTSNQPQHF.

As regards this clonotype: A much larger clone differs from this one at a single base, so this may be a read error. CDR3 sequence: CSVAGTQNTEVFF. For the CDR3, the DNA is TGCAGCGTTGCCGGGACACAGAACACTGAAGTTTTCTTT. This chain joins TRBV29-1 and TRBJ1-1; maybe TRBD1 (6 bases). The CDR3 covers 13 residues. Germline-derived CDR1 and CDR2 are SQVTM and ANQGSEA.

Comment on this clonotype: This could be a read error, since a much larger clone is one nucleotide away. This chain joins TRBV20-1 and TRBJ1-5, with no clear D. The V and J ends lost 5 bases and 2 bases respectively, with 16 bases between them. The CDR3 totals 15 residues. CDR1 is DFQATT and CDR2 is SNEGSKA in the germline V gene (reference sequence). CDR3 sequence: CSAWAVVRGNQPQHF. The DNA for the CDR3 is TGCAGTGCTTGGGCGGTGGTAAGGGGCAATCAGCCCCAGCATTTT.

This clonotype showed up just once. CDR3: CASSPQRIHNEQFF. In nucleotides, the CDR3 is TGTGCCAGCAGCCCCCAAAGGATACATAATGAGCAGTTCTTC. This chain connects TRBV11-2 to TRBJ2-1; no clear D. Germline V gives CDR1 SGHAT, CDR2 FQNNGV. V was cut by 5 bases and J by 7 bases, with 15 bases left in between. The CDR3 spans 14 residues.

This clonotype has just a few counts. This may stem from a read error, because a much larger clone lies one nucleotide away. This chain links TRBV12-3 or TRBV12-4 with TRBJ1-5; 8 bases agree with TRBD1. This CDR3 has 15 amino acids. CDR3 DNA: TGTACCAGCAGGGAACCCGGGACAGGATCTCAGCCCCAGCATTTT. Translation gives CTSREPGTGSQPQHF.

The chain couples TRBV7-8 to TRBJ2-5, with 7 nucleotides matching TRBD1. Germline values: CDR1 SGHVS, CDR2 FQNEAQ. The CDR3 extends over 14 amino acids. The DNA for the CDR3 is TGTGTCAGTAGCTTAACAGGGGACCAAGAGACCCAGTACTTC. The encoded protein is CVSSLTGDQETQYF.

This sequence joins TRBV20-1 and TRBJ2-5; D remains ambiguous. Germline lookup yields CDR1 DFQATT and CDR2 SNEGSKA (reference sequence). This CDR3 has 14 residues. Between the trimmed V and J ends, which lost 7 bases and 2 bases, there was a span of 17 bases. The CDR3 loop reads CSGRWVAGQETQYF. CDR3 nucleotides: TGCAGTGGCCGATGGGTAGCCGGTCAAGAGACCCAGTACTTC.

Concerning this clonotype itself: The junction departs from germline at one end; a sequencing error may be responsible. The chain employs TRBV20-1 and TRBJ1-2; possibly TRBD1 for D (6 bases). Germline CDR1 reads DFQATT; CDR2 reads SNEGSKA (reference sequence). The CDR3 loop spans 12 amino acids. DNA of the CDR3: TGCAGTGCTAGTGCAGGGGTAGGCGACTACATCTTC. Amino acid sequence: CSASAGVGDYIF.

As to this clonotype: Possible read error: a much larger clone is one base away. The rearrangement joins TRBV28 to TRBJ2-7; D remains unclear. The V gene's germline CDR1 is MDHEN and CDR2 SYDVKM. The CDR3 totals 14 residues. V was cut by 7 bases and J by 0 bases, with 13 bases left in between. CDR3 coding DNA: TGTGCCAGCAAGGATAGATACCGCTCCTACGAGCAGTACTTC. Its protein product is CASKDRYRSYEQYF.

The chain combines TRBV30 with TRBJ2-3; 9 nucleotides match TRBD2. Looked up from germline, CDR1 is GTSNPN and CDR2 is SVGIG (reference sequence). The CDR3 spans 18 residues. The trim removed 4 bases at V and 4 bases at J, leaving 18 bases unmatched. For the CDR3, the DNA is TGTGCCTGGACCAAAAGGGGATTAGCGGGAGTAGTCCCAGATACGCAGTATTTT. Amino acid sequence: CAWTKRGLAGVVPDTQYF.

Comment on this clonotype: Mismatch with germline at one junction end may stem from a read error. V gene TRBV6-1 combines with J gene TRBJ2-1, with D perhaps TRBD2 (6 bases). There are 14 residues in the CDR3. The germline V gene has CDR1 MNHNS and CDR2 SASEGT. CDR3 loop: CASIFSETRNEQFF. As DNA, the CDR3 is TGTGCAAGCATCTTTAGCGAGACTAGGAATGAGCAGTTCTTC.

Details on this clonotype: This sequence may be a read error, since a much larger clone differs from it by one base. This chain joins TRBV12-5 and TRBJ1-4; D is possibly TRBD1 (5 bases). The CDR3 has 15 amino acids. The V end lost 4 bases, the J end lost 7 bases, and 16 bases lay between the germline ends. Germline V gives CDR1 LGHNT, CDR2 FRNRAP. CDR3 nucleotide sequence: TGTGCTAGTGGTTCGACGTGGGGGTCGACTGAAAAACTGTTTTTT. Protein: CASGSTWGSTEKLFF.

Notes on this clonotype: Since the CDR3 does not end with the conserved phenylalanine or tryptophan, this likely comes from a read error. The DNA is omitted, as the CDR3 cannot be located on it reliably, and the CDR3 follows TCRdb's listing. The chain links TRBV6-5 to TRBJ1-6. Ends included, the CDR3 has 16 residues. Germline V gene lookup returns CDR1 MNHEY and CDR2 SVGAGI. CDR3 in amino acids: CASSYGVGGLNSPPHI.

This chain joins TRBV9 and TRBJ2-7; D uncertain. Trimming pared 4 bases from V and 3 bases from J, leaving 17 bases between. Looked up from germline, CDR1 is SGDLS and CDR2 is YYNGEE. CDR3 length: 15 amino acids. The CDR3 region is CASSSRPGPNYEQYF. In DNA form, the CDR3 reads TGTGCCAGCAGCTCCCGACCCGGGCCTAACTACGAGCAGTACTTC.

This clonotype has only a few counts. The chain combines TRBV5-1 with TRBJ2-2; maybe TRBD2 (6 bases). Germline assignment: CDR1 SGHRS and CDR2 YFSETQ. V lost 1 base and J 2 bases, leaving 12 bases between the germline ends. This CDR3 comprises 16 residues. The CDR3 region is CASSLMGTANTGELFF. DNA of the CDR3: TGCGCCAGCAGCTTGATGGGGACTGCAAACACCGGGGAGCTGTTTTTT.

The genes are TRBV20-1 and TRBJ2-5; the D call may be TRBD1 or TRBD2 (5 bases each). From germline, CDR1 is DFQATT and CDR2 SNEGSKA (reference sequence). This CDR3 has 15 residues. Deletions cut 4 bases from V and 2 bases from J, with 17 bases between. CDR3 nucleotide sequence: TGCAGTGCTAACCACTCCGGGACCCCTCAAGAGACCCAGTACTTC. As protein: CSANHSGTPQETQYF.

J is TRBJ1-5 and V is TRBV12-3 or TRBV12-4, with a possible D match to TRBD1 (6 bases). The CDR3 contains 13 residues. With 7 bases removed from V and 9 bases from J, the gap between germline ends came to 16 bases. Here the CDR3 DNA reads TGTGCCAGCATCTTGACAGGAGAGGTGCCCCAGCATTTT. Residues: CASILTGEVPQHF.

The sample holds a few counts of this clonotype. Relative to the germline gene, one junction end is altered; a read error may explain this. This chain links TRBV5-5 with TRBJ2-2, with D possibly called TRBD1 or TRBD2 (5 bases each). The CDR3 length is 15 residues. Looked up from germline, CDR1 is SGHKS and CDR2 is YYEKEE (reference sequence). DNA of the CDR3: TGTGCCAGTAGCTTGGTACAGTCGGACACCGGGGACCTGTTTTTT. Translation gives CASSLVQSDTGDLFF.